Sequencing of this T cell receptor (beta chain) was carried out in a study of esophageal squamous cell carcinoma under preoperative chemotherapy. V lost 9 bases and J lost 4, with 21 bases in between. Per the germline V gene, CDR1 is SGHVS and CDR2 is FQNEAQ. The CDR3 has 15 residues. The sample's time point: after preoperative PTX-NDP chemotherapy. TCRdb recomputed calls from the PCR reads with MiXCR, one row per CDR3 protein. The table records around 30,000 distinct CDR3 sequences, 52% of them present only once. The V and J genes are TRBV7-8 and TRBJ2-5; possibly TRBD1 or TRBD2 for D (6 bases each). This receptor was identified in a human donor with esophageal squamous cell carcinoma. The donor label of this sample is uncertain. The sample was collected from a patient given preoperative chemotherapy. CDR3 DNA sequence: TGTGCCAGGGGGTTCGGGGGCCGGGACCCAGAGACCCAGTACTTC. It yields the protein CARGFGGRDPETQYF. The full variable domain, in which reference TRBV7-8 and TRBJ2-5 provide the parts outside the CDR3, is GAGVSQSPRYKVAKRGQDVALRCDPISGHVSLFWYQQALGQGPEFLTYFQNEAQLDKSGLPSDRFFAERPEGSVSTLKIQRTQQEDSAVYLCARGFGGRDPETQYFGPGTRLLVL.